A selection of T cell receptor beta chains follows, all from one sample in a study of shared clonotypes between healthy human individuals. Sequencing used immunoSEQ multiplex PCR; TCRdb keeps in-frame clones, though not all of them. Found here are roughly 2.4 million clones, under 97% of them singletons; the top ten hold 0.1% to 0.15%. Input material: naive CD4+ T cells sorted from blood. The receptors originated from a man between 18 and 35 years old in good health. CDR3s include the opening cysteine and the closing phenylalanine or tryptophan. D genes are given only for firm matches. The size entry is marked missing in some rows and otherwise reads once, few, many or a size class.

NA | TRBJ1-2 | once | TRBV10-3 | CAISESLGQGNGYTF | TGTGCCATCAGTGAGTCACTCGGGCAGGGAAATGGCTACACCTTC
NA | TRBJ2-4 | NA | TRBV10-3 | CAISESGLGDPITKNIQYF | TGTGCCATCAGTGAGTCGGGTCTCGGAGACCCAATAACCAAAAACATTCAGTACTTC
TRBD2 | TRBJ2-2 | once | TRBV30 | CAWRRTSGGYTGELFF | TGTGCCTGGAGGAGGACTAGCGGGGGTTACACCGGGGAGCTGTTTTTT
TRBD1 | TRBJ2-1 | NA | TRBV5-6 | CASSIRVGGWEQFF | TGTGCCAGCAGTATAAGGGTAGGGGGCTGGGAGCAGTTCTTC
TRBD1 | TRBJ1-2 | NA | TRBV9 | CASSVGFGTGKHGLGYTF | TGTGCCAGCAGCGTAGGATTTGGGACAGGGAAACACGGGCTTGGCTACACCTTC
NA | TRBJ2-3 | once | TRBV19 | CASSSRLSGAYTDTQYF | TGTGCCAGTAGTTCCCGTCTTTCGGGGGCCTACACAGATACGCAGTATTTT
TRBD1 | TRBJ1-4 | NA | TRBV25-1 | CASSPGQNNEKLFF | TGTGCCAGCAGCCCGGGACAGAATAATGAAAAACTGTTTTTT
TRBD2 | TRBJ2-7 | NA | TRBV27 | CAIKRGLAGTHEQYF | TGTGCCATAAAGCGAGGCCTAGCGGGAACCCACGAGCAGTACTTC
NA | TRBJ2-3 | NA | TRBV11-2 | CASSPGVTYTDTQYF | TGTGCCAGCAGCCCAGGAGTTACTTACACAGATACGCAGTATTTT
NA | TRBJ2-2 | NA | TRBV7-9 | CASSLIGGELFF | TGTGCCAGCAGCTTAATCGGCGGGGAGCTGTTTTTT
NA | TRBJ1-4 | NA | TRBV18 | CASSRNYATNEKLFF | TGTGCCAGCTCCCGGAATTACGCAACTAATGAAAAACTGTTTTTT
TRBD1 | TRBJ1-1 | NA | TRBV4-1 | CASSQDIPGQAWNTEAFF | TGCGCCAGCAGCCAAGACATCCCGGGACAGGCTTGGAACACTGAAGCTTTCTTT
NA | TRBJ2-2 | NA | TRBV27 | CASRPSGNTGELFF | TGTGCCAGCAGACCGTCAGGGAACACCGGGGAGCTGTTTTTT
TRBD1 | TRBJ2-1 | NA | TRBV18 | CASSPPTGLYSNEQFF | TGTGCCAGCTCACCACCGACAGGGTTGTATTCCAATGAGCAGTTCTTC
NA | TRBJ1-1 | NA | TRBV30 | CAWSGERARAEAFF | TGTGCCTGGAGTGGGGAGAGGGCGAGGGCTGAAGCTTTCTTT
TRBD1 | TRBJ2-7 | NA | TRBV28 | CASRGQGDSYEQYF | TGTGCCAGCAGGGGCCAGGGGGACTCCTACGAGCAGTACTTC
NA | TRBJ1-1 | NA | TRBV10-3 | CAISGGVGNTEAFF | TGTGCCATCAGTGGAGGGGTTGGGAACACTGAAGCTTTCTTT
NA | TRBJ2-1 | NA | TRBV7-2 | CASSPFGTYNEQFF | TGTGCCAGCAGCCCATTCGGGACCTACAATGAGCAGTTCTTC
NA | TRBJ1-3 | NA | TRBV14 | CASSPTLSGNTIYF | TGTGCCAGCAGCCCTACCCTCTCTGGAAACACCATATATTTT
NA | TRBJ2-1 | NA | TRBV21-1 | CASSTRTSGRFNEQFF | TGTGCCAGCAGCACTCGGACTAGCGGGAGGTTCAATGAGCAGTTCTTC
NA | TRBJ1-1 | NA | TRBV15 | CATSRDQLLEAFF | TGTGCCACCAGCAGAGACCAGCTGTTAGAAGCTTTCTTT
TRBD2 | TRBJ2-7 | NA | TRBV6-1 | CASRNTGLPLYEQYF | TGTGCCAGCAGGAACACGGGACTACCACTATACGAGCAGTACTTC
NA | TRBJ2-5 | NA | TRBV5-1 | CASSQEPGTTQETQYF | TGCGCCAGCAGCCAGGAACCCGGGACAACCCAAGAGACCCAGTACTTC
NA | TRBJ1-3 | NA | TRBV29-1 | CSVSTVGNTIYF | TGCAGCGTTTCGACAGTTGGAAACACCATATATTTT
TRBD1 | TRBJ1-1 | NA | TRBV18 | CASSLILTGKYTEAFF | TGTGCCAGCTCACTAATTTTGACAGGGAAATACACTGAAGCTTTCTTT
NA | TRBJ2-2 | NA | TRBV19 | CASSVSSPGELFF | TGTGCCAGTAGTGTATCCTCCCCCGGGGAGCTGTTTTTT
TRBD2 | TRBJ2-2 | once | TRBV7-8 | CASSPLGGGNTGELFF | TGTGCCAGCAGCCCTCTGGGCGGGGGGAACACCGGGGAGCTGTTTTTT
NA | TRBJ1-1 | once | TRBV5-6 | CASSLEAGNTEAFF | TGTGCCAGCAGCTTAGAGGCGGGGAACACTGAAGCTTTCTTT
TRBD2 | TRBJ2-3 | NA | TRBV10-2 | CASSDSFFREGTDTQYF | TGCGCCAGCAGTGATTCTTTTTTCCGGGAGGGGACAGATACGCAGTATTTT
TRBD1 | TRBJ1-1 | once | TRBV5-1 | CASSLGDSRSEAFF | TGCGCCAGCAGCTTGGGGGACAGCCGATCTGAAGCTTTCTTT
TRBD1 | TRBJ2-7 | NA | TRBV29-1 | CSVEKDRGYEQYF | TGCAGCGTTGAGAAAGACAGGGGCTACGAGCAGTACTTC
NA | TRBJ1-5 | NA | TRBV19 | CASSIVGAGGQPQHF | TGTGCCAGTAGTATAGTAGGGGCTGGCGGGCAGCCCCAGCATTTT
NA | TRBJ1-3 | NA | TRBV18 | CASSPPRGSGNTIYF | TGTGCCAGCTCACCACCCCGGGGGTCAGGAAACACCATATATTTT
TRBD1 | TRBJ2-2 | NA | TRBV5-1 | CASSSGDYRQGRTGELFF | TGCGCCAGCAGCTCGGGTGACTACCGACAGGGGAGAACCGGGGAGCTGTTTTTT
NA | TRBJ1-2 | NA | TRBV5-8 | CASSFPQIRYGYTF | TGTGCCAGCAGCTTCCCACAGATTCGCTATGGCTACACCTTC
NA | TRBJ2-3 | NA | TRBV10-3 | CAISRSDTQYF | TGTGCCATCAGTCGATCAGATACGCAGTATTTT
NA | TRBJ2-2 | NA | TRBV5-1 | CASSSPWRQGNTGELFF | TGCGCCAGCAGCTCCCCGTGGCGGCAGGGGAACACCGGGGAGCTGTTTTTT
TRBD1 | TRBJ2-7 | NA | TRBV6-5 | CASSYSTGGGEQYF | TGTGCCAGCAGTTACTCTACAGGGGGCGGCGAGCAGTACTTC
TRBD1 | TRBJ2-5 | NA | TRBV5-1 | CASSRGSGQGLGTQYF | TGCGCCAGCAGTCGGGGCTCGGGACAGGGGTTAGGGACCCAGTACTTC
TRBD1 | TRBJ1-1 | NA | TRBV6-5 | CASSFGTGNTEAFF | TGTGCCAGCAGTTTTGGGACAGGGAACACTGAAGCTTTCTTT
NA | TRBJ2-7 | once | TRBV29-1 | CSVVKSSYEQYF | TGCAGCGTTGTCAAGAGCTCCTACGAGCAGTACTTC
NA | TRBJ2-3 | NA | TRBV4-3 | CASSQDAPIPTDTQYF | TGCGCCAGCAGCCAAGACGCCCCCATCCCCACAGATACGCAGTATTTT
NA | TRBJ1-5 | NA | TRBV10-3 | CAISDAGWYGQPQHF | TGTGCCATCAGTGACGCAGGGTGGTACGGTCAGCCCCAGCATTTT
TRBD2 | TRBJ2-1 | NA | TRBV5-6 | CASSRITSGSNEQFF | TGTGCCAGCAGCCGAATTACTAGCGGGAGCAATGAGCAGTTCTTC
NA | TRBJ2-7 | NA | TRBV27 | CASSLSLRLGEQYF | TGTGCCAGCAGTTTATCCCTCCGGCTGGGCGAGCAGTACTTC
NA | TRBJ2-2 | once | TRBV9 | CASSVEWRAGELFF | TGTGCCAGCAGCGTAGAGTGGAGGGCCGGGGAGCTGTTTTTT
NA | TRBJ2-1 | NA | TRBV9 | CASSVGDTRGQNEQFF | TGTGCCAGCAGCGTAGGGGATACGCGGGGACAAAATGAGCAGTTCTTC
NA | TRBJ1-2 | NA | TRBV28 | CASIKLPTNYGYTF | TGTGCCAGCATCAAGTTGCCGACTAACTATGGCTACACCTTC
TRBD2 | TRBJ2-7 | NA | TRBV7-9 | CASSGDGAGGMAYEQYF | TGTGCCAGCAGCGGGGACGGTGCGGGAGGGATGGCCTACGAGCAGTACTTC
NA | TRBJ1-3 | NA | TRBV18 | CASSVQLISGNTIYF | TGTGCCAGCTCGGTACAGCTTATCTCTGGAAACACCATATATTTT
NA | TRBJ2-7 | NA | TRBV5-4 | CASSLVGTYEQYF | TGTGCCAGCAGCTTGGTGGGGACCTACGAGCAGTACTTC
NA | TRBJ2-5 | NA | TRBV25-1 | CASTNRSRETQYF | TGTGCCAGCACCAACCGGTCGCGAGAGACCCAGTACTTC